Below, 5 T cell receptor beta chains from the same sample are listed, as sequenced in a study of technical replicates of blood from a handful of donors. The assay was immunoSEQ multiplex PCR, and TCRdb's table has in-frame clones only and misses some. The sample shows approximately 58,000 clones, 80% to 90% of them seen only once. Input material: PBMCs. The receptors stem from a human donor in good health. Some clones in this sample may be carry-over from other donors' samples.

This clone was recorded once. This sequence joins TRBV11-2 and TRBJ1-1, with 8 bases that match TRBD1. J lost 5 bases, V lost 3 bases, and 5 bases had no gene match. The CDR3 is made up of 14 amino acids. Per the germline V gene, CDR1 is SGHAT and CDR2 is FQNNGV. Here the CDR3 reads CASSFRGRGTEAFF. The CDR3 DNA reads TGTGCCAGCAGCTTCAGGGGGCGGGGGACTGAAGCTTTCTTT.

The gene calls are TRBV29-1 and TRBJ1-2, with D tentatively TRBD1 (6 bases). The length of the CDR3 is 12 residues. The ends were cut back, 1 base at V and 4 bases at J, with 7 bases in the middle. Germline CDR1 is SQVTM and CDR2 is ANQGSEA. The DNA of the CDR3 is TGCAGCGTTGAAGGGACAGCCTATGGCTACACCTTC. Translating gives CSVEGTAYGYTF.

The CDR3 DNA sequence: TGTGCCAGCAGTTACGCGATGGACACGAATGGCTACACCTTC. This encodes CASSYAMDTNGYTF. V and J are TRBV6-5 and TRBJ1-2; perhaps TRBD1 as D (5 bases). Germline-derived CDR1 and CDR2 are MNHEY and SVGAGI. V was cut by 2 bases and J by 6 bases, with 13 bases left in between. This CDR3 is built from 14 residues.

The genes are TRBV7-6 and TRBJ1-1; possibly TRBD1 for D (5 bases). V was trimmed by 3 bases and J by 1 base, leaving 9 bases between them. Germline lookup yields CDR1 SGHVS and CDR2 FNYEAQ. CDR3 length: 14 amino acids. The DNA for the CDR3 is TGTGCCAGCAGCTTTGACAGTTCGAACACTGAAGCTTTCTTT. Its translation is CASSFDSSNTEAFF.

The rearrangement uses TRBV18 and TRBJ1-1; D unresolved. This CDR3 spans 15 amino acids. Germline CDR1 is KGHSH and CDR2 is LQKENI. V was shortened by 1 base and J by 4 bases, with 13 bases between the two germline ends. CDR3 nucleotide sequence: TGTGCCAGCTCACCACTGGAGGGAATCGGCACTGAAGCTTTCTTT. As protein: CASSPLEGIGTEAFF.